Sequencing of this T cell receptor beta chain was carried out in a study of vaccination and CD4 T cells after COVID-19. Cultured CD4+ T cell DNA was sequenced using the Oncomine TCR Beta short-read assay. TCRdb reprocessed the PCR reads via MiXCR and lists one record per CDR3 protein. The sample shows just under 20,000 distinct CDR3 sequences, around 60% of them seen only once. The CDR3 has 14 amino acids. Trimming left V 1 base short and J 6 bases short, with 10 bases between. Germline V gene lookup returns CDR1 SEHNR and CDR2 FQNEAQ (reference sequence). This sample's treatment: roughly 10-day PBMC culture with coronavirus spike peptide pools or control peptides (ViraFEST assay). Concerning this clonotype: The antigen is undetermined.

The origin of this receptor is a human donor who had recovered from COVID-19. Sequencing was carried out using CD4+ T cells from blood, cultured in vitro. The chain has TRBV7-9 and TRBJ1-5, with D tentatively TRBD1 (6 bases). CDR3 in amino acids: CASSLEGQIQPQHF. The CDR3 DNA is TGTGCCAGCAGCTTAGAAGGACAGATTCAGCCCCAGCATTTT. Full variable domain (missing parts from reference TRBV7-9 and TRBJ1-5): DTGVSQNPRHKITKRGQNVTFRCDPISEHNRLYWYRQTLGQGPEFLTYFQNEAQLEKSRLLSDRFSAERPKGSFSTLEIQRTEQGDSAMYLCASSLEGQIQPQHFGDGTRLSIL.